The following is a TCR beta chain sequence with its context. This sample is drawn from a study of blood T cell repertoires in COVID-19. At the level of the study: The cDNA or gDNA used as material had been derived from T cells, B-cell-depleted T cells, or PBMCs.

Trimming removed 3 bases from V and 0 bases from J; junction bases left unmatched: 4. The CDR3 sequence is 16 residues long. From germline, CDR1 is LGHDT and CDR2 YNNKEL (reference sequence). Produced via immunoSEQ multiplex PCR; TCRdb's table is partial and in-frame only. The data hold approximately 180,000 clones, with approximately 92% observed a single time. This receptor was identified in a man aged 50 or older with acute or convalescent COVID-19. The specimen was peripheral blood. J is TRBJ2-2 and V is TRBV3-1 (or the pseudogene TRBV3-2); 7 positions agree with TRBD1. In DNA form, the CDR3 reads TGTGCCAGCAGCCACTCGGACAGGTCGAACACCGGGGAGCTGTTTTTT. It codes for CASSHSDRSNTGELFF.